This entry lists 30 T cell receptor beta chains sequenced from one sample in a study of blood T cell repertoires in COVID-19. Profiling relied on immunoSEQ multiplex PCR, and the TCRdb table lists in-frame clones only, not all of them. The table records 80,000 to 95,000 clones, approximately 91% of them present only once. The specimen sequenced was peripheral blood. These receptor sequences come from a woman in her seventies with acute or convalescent COVID-19.

This chain connects TRBV6-1 to TRBJ1-5; weak D call: TRBD1 (6 bases). This CDR3 is 14 amino acids long. V lost 4 bases and J 4 bases, leaving 11 bases between the germline ends. Looked up from germline, CDR1 is MNHNS and CDR2 is SASEGT. The CDR3 DNA reads as TGTGCCAGCAGTGGAGCGGGACAAAATCAGCCCCAGCATTTT. Translated: CASSGAGQNQPQHF.

J is TRBJ2-2 and V is TRBV5-1; D might be TRBD2 (5 bases). V dropped 0 bases and J dropped 0 bases, with 9 bases sitting between them. Germline V lookup: CDR1 SGHRS, CDR2 YFSETQ. The CDR3 has 16 residues. The CDR3 sequence is CASSLEGGSNTGELFF. Written as DNA, the CDR3 is TGCGCCAGCAGCTTGGAGGGCGGGTCGAACACCGGGGAGCTGTTTTTT. Combining the CDR3 with reference TRBV5-1 and TRBJ2-2 gives the whole variable domain KAGVTQTPRYLIKTRGQQVTLSCSPISGHRSVSWYQQTPGQGLQFLFEYFSETQRNKGNFPGRFSGRQFSNSRSEMNVSTLELGDSALYLCASSLEGGSNTGELFFGEGSRLTVL.

This rearrangement joins TRBV2 to TRBJ2-2; no clear D. CDR1 and CDR2 (germline): SNHLY, FYNNEI. The CDR3 has 11 amino acids. V was clipped by 4 bases and J by 6 bases, with 3 bases between them. As DNA, the CDR3 is TGTGCCAGCAGTGTATCCGGGGAGCTGTTTTTT. This encodes CASSVSGELFF.

CDR3 DNA sequence: TGTGCCATCAGTGATGTCGGTAGAAACCCTAATGAAAAACTGTTTTTT. Its translation: CAISDVGRNPNEKLFF. The chain recombines TRBV10-3 with TRBJ1-4; D unresolved. CDR3 length: 16 residues. The V gene's germline CDR1 is ENHRY and CDR2 SYGVKD. Trimming stripped 3 bases from V and 3 bases from J, with 14 bases between.

This sequence joins TRBV2 and TRBJ2-3, with a weak D call TRBD2 (6 bases). CDR3 length: 15 residues. The V end was cut by 6 bases, the J end by 6 bases, with 19 bases between. Germline V gene data show CDR1 as SNHLY and CDR2 as FYNNEI. DNA of the CDR3: TGTGCCAGCAGGGCGGGGCCCTCCTCCAGGGATACGCAGTATTTT. Its protein product is CASRAGPSSRDTQYF.

Note on this clone: An end of the junction does not agree with germline; a read error may underlie this. This chain links TRBV10-2 with TRBJ2-1, with 7 bases matching TRBD2. CDR3 length: 13 residues. Germline V gene sequence: CDR1 WSHSY, CDR2 SAAADI. CDR3 protein: CASLSSGRLEKIF. The CDR3 nucleotides read TGCGCCAGCCTATCTAGCGGCAGGCTTGAAAAGATCTTC.

The chain combines TRBV11-3 with TRBJ2-1, with TRBD2 matching over 8 bases. The CDR3 runs 18 residues. Germline V CDR1 and CDR2: SGHNT, YENEEA. After removal of 1 base from V and 0 bases from J, the junction contained 8 bases not matched to a gene. This chain's CDR3 is CASSLASGAGGSYNEQFF. CDR3 bases: TGTGCCAGCAGCTTAGCCTCGGGCGCGGGGGGCTCCTACAATGAGCAGTTCTTC.

The chain recombines TRBV19 with TRBJ1-2, with D perhaps matching TRBD1 (5 bases). Per the germline V gene, CDR1 is LNHDA and CDR2 is SQIVND (reference sequence). CDR3 length: 14 residues. V was clipped by 5 bases and J by 2 bases, with 12 bases between them. CDR3 in amino acids: CASSPIDRNYGYTF. CDR3 sequence (DNA): TGTGCCAGTAGTCCGATCGACAGAAACTATGGCTACACCTTC.

This clone has only a few counts. The V gene is TRBV3-1 (or the pseudogene TRBV3-2), the J gene TRBJ1-1; the D is unclear. The CDR3 runs to 12 residues. Germline loops: CDR1 LGHDT, CDR2 YNNKEL (reference sequence). V was pared by 4 bases and J by 11 bases, with 14 bases between. CDR3 residues: CASSLSLNRAFF. The CDR3 coding sequence is TGTGCCAGCAGCCTTAGCTTAAACCGGGCTTTCTTT.

This clone appeared once. This rearrangement joins TRBV5-5 to TRBJ1-5, with 8 bases fitting TRBD1. The CDR3 runs 18 residues. CDR1 SGHKS and CDR2 YYEKEE come from the germline V gene (reference sequence). V lost 3 bases and J lost 0; bases outside the gene matches: 11. CDR3: CASSSGQDKSYSNQPQHF. In nucleotides, the CDR3 is TGTGCCAGCAGCTCGGGACAGGATAAAAGTTATAGCAATCAGCCCCAGCATTTT.

This chain links TRBV28 with TRBJ2-3; the match to TRBD2 covers 7 bases. Germline-derived CDR1 and CDR2 are MDHEN and SYDVKM. The CDR3 covers 15 residues. Trimming at V came to 8 bases and at J to 4 bases, leaving 12 bases not matched to a gene. CDR3 coding DNA: TGTGCCAGCCCCCCCCCGCGGGAGCTCGCAGATACGCAGTATTTT. Protein: CASPPPRELADTQYF.

This chain joins TRBV7-9 and TRBJ2-1, with 7 positions matching TRBD1. This CDR3 comprises 13 residues. J was trimmed by 5 bases and V by 2 bases; bases with no gene match: 0. Germline assignment: CDR1 SEHNR and CDR2 FQNEAQ (reference sequence). The CDR3 sequence: CASSLTGDNEQFF. CDR3 nucleotides: TGTGCCAGCAGCTTAACAGGGGACAATGAGCAGTTCTTC.

The chain joins TRBV6-5 to TRBJ2-7; 7 nucleotides align to TRBD1. This CDR3 has 14 residues. Trimming cost V 5 bases and J 7 bases; bases outside gene matches: 11. Looked up from germline, CDR1 is MNHEY and CDR2 is SVGAGI. The CDR3 bases are TGTGCCAGCAGTATACCGGGACAGACTGGGGAGCAGTACTTC. It codes for CASSIPGQTGEQYF.

This clone was counted a single time. The rearrangement links TRBV19 to TRBJ2-2; weak D call: TRBD1 (6 bases). CDR3 length equals 15 residues. Germline V gene lookup returns CDR1 LNHDA and CDR2 SQIVND (reference sequence). V lost 0 bases and J lost 6, with 11 bases in between. CDR3: CASSIDGTRAGELFF. DNA for the CDR3: TGTGCCAGTAGTATAGATGGGACACGGGCCGGGGAGCTGTTTTTT.

Written as DNA, the CDR3 is TGTGCCAGCAGGGGGACAGGCTACTCTGGAAACACCATATATTTT. This encodes CASRGTGYSGNTIYF. V and J are TRBV27 and TRBJ1-3; 8 nucleotides match TRBD1. Germline CDR1 reads MNHEY; CDR2 reads SMNVEV (reference sequence). The CDR3 length is 15 residues. V shed 6 bases and J 0 bases; nucleotides not matched to a gene: 4.

V and J are TRBV5-1 and TRBJ2-1, with 10 bases fitting TRBD2. The CDR3 length is 15 residues. Germline CDR1 is SGHRS and CDR2 is YFSETQ. The V segment lost 0 bases and the J segment 7 bases; nucleotides outside the gene matches: 4. The CDR3 coding sequence is TGCGCCAGCAGCTTGGAACTAGCGGGACCGAATGAGCAGTTCTTC. It encodes CASSLELAGPNEQFF.

V usage is TRBV5-4 and J usage is TRBJ2-7; 7 nucleotides match TRBD1. Germline CDR1 and CDR2: SGHNT and YYREEE (reference sequence). V dropped 4 bases and J dropped 4; count of bases not matched to a gene: 5. This CDR3 is 13 amino acids long. CDR3 DNA: TGTGCCAGCAGCCGTAAGACAGGGTACGAGCAGTACTTC. Translation gives CASSRKTGYEQYF.

V and J are TRBV7-9 and TRBJ1-4; TRBD1 matches at 12 bases. V was pared by 5 bases and J by 8 bases, with 12 bases of the junction left unmatched. The V gene's germline CDR1 is SEHNR and CDR2 FQNEAQ (reference sequence). The CDR3 is 17 amino acids. CDR3 sequence (DNA): TGTGCCAGCAGCCTCCCCCGGGACAGGGGGCTTGAGGAAAAACTGTTTTTT. This encodes CASSLPRDRGLEEKLFF.

This rearrangement joins TRBV12-3 or TRBV12-4 to TRBJ2-1; the D is unclear. This CDR3 has 12 residues. V lost 2 bases and J 5 bases, leaving 4 bases between the germline ends. The CDR3 sequence is CASSLIDNEQFF. CDR3 coding DNA: TGTGCCAGCAGTTTAATAGACAATGAGCAGTTCTTC.

This chain joins TRBV5-4 and TRBJ1-1; possibly TRBD1 for D (6 bases). The germline gives CDR1 SGHNT, CDR2 YYREEE (reference sequence). The CDR3 contains 15 residues. V was cut by 5 bases and J by 1 base, with 15 bases left in between. The CDR3 reads CASRASTGRNTEAFF. CDR3 nucleotide sequence: TGTGCCAGCAGAGCTAGCACAGGGAGGAACACTGAAGCTTTCTTT.

The rearrangement links TRBV29-1 to TRBJ2-7; weak D call: TRBD2 (5 bases). With 0 bases removed from V and 3 bases from J, the gap between germline ends came to 9 bases. CDR1 is SQVTM and CDR2 is ANQGSEA in the germline V gene. The CDR3 contains 13 residues. In nucleotides, the CDR3 is TGCAGCGTTGAAGATCGGGAAGACTACGAGCAGTACTTC. Its translation: CSVEDREDYEQYF.

This clone showed up just a few times. CDR3 DNA sequence: TGTGCCAGCAGCTCGCCTGGACAGGGGTCGGGCTACACCTTC. As protein: CASSSPGQGSGYTF. V is TRBV5-4 and J is TRBJ1-2, with 9 positions matching TRBD1. V was pared by 3 bases and J by 8 bases, with 8 bases of the junction left unmatched. Germline V gene data show CDR1 as SGHNT and CDR2 as YYREEE (reference sequence). The CDR3 sequence is 14 residues long.

The genes are TRBV5-1 and TRBJ1-1; D is uncertain. Germline CDR1 and CDR2: SGHRS and YFSETQ. The V gene lost 2 bases and the J gene lost 0 bases, with 8 bases spanning the gap. The CDR3 length is 14 residues. CDR3 in amino acids: CASSFQNMNTEAFF. Written as DNA, the CDR3 is TGCGCCAGCAGCTTTCAGAACATGAACACTGAAGCTTTCTTT. The full variable domain, completed using reference TRBV5-1 and TRBJ1-1, is KAGVTQTPRYLIKTRGQQVTLSCSPISGHRSVSWYQQTPGQGLQFLFEYFSETQRNKGNFPGRFSGRQFSNSRSEMNVSTLELGDSALYLCASSFQNMNTEAFFGQGTRLTVV.

The V gene is TRBV19, the J gene TRBJ1-2, with TRBD1 matching over 9 bases. Germline V gene data show CDR1 as LNHDA and CDR2 as SQIVND (reference sequence). The CDR3 runs to 16 residues. After removal of 3 bases from V and 8 bases from J, the junction contained 13 bases not matched to a gene. The DNA for the CDR3 is TGTGCCAGTAGTATCGCCTCCCCCACAGGGGGCATCGGCTACACCTTC. Amino acid sequence: CASSIASPTGGIGYTF.

This chain links TRBV7-9 with TRBJ1-2, with 8 bases identical to TRBD1. Germline V gene lookup returns CDR1 SEHNR and CDR2 FQNEAQ (reference sequence). There are 17 residues in the CDR3. V lost 4 bases and J lost 3; bases outside the gene matches: 13. CDR3 sequence (DNA): TGTGCCAGCAGCTCCAACCCTGCCGGGACAGGAGACTATGGCTACACCTTC. Translating it yields CASSSNPAGTGDYGYTF.

The J gene is TRBJ2-1, the V gene TRBV5-5; tentative D call: TRBD1 (6 bases). Trimming removed 1 base from V and 7 bases from J, with 9 bases in between. The CDR3 extends over 13 amino acids. Looked up from germline, CDR1 is SGHKS and CDR2 is YYEKEE (reference sequence). The CDR3, as DNA: TGTGCCAGCAGCTTGCAGGGGAAGAATGAGCAGTTCTTC. It codes for CASSLQGKNEQFF.

The chain has TRBV28 and TRBJ2-7; TRBD1 matches 10 bases. Unmatched junction bases numbered 7, after V lost 6 bases and J lost 5 bases. The CDR3 is 14 amino acids. From germline, CDR1 is MDHEN and CDR2 SYDVKM. CDR3 nucleotides: TGTGCCAGCAGGGGGACAGGGGTTCGTCACGAGCAGTACGTC. Amino acid sequence: CASRGTGVRHEQYV.

The V gene is TRBV6-2 or TRBV6-3, the J gene TRBJ2-5, with 13 positions matching TRBD2. Looked up from germline, CDR1 is MNHEY and CDR2 is SVGEGT. The CDR3 runs 17 residues. V dropped 2 bases and J dropped 4; count of bases not matched to a gene: 7. CDR3 protein: CASSYQLAGGLGETQYF. The CDR3 region has the DNA TGTGCCAGCAGTTACCAACTAGCGGGGGGGCTTGGAGAGACCCAGTACTTC.

The chain has TRBV24-1 and TRBJ1-5; TRBD1 might be the D (5 bases). Between the trimmed V and J ends, which lost 4 bases and 10 bases, there was a span of 13 bases. Per germline, CDR1 KGHDR and CDR2 SFDVKD. The CDR3 consists of 13 residues. Here the CDR3 reads CATSDTPDRPQHF. In DNA form, the CDR3 reads TGTGCCACCAGTGACACGCCCGACAGACCCCAGCATTTT.

This chain uses TRBV25-1 with TRBJ1-1; maybe TRBD1 (6 bases). Looked up from germline, CDR1 is MGHDK and CDR2 is SYGVNS. The CDR3 sequence is 15 residues long. The V gene lost 5 bases and the J gene lost 0 bases, with 13 bases spanning the gap. The DNA for the CDR3 is TGTGCCAGCAGTCCCAGGGGAGCCATGAACACTGAAGCTTTCTTT. It is translated as CASSPRGAMNTEAFF.